What follows are 14 T cell receptor beta chains derived from one specimen sequenced in a study of blood T cells in healthy people across ages. For the second PCR, which ran for roughly 6 to 11 cycles, a sample-barcoded 5' primer and a J-beta primer mix were used. MiXCR, run by TCRdb on the 5' RACE reads, gives a single entry per CDR3 protein. The repertoire holds 1.5 million or so distinct CDR3 sequences, with about 40% as singletons. The specimen was blood. These receptor sequences come from a woman aged 18-35 years in good health.

This clonotype occurred a few times. The chain is built from TRBV2 and TRBJ2-3; 11 nucleotides align to TRBD1. The germline CDR1 and CDR2 sequences are SNHLY and FYNNEI. Trimming took 7 bases from V and 7 from J; bases not matched to a gene: 13. The CDR3 contains 16 residues. CDR3 coding DNA: TGTGCCAGCACCTGGGGACGGACAGGGGGCGCGAATACGCAGTATTTT. It codes for CASTWGRTGGANTQYF.

In this sample, this clonotype turned up a few times. The rearrangement uses TRBV12-3 or TRBV12-4 and TRBJ1-2, with 8 bases that match TRBD1. V lost 5 bases and J lost 3; bases outside the gene matches: 14. The CDR3 runs to 17 residues. This chain's CDR3 is CASSPWQGAAGDYGYTF. CDR3 in DNA: TGTGCCAGCAGTCCCTGGCAGGGGGCTGCCGGGGACTATGGCTACACCTTC.

CDR3 coding DNA: TGCAGTGCTAGAGATTTTAGCGGGAGCTCCAATTCCTACGAGCAGTACTTC. As protein: CSARDFSGSSNSYEQYF. The chain carries TRBV20-1 and TRBJ2-7; TRBD2 aligns across 9 bases. V dropped 0 bases and J dropped 1; count of bases not matched to a gene: 10. The length of the CDR3 is 17 residues. CDR1 and CDR2 (germline): DFQATT, SNEGSKA (reference sequence).

The CDR3 loop reads CSATSGSTDTQYF. The CDR3 DNA reads as TGCAGTGCAACTAGCGGGAGCACAGATACGCAGTATTTT. The genes are TRBV20-1 and TRBJ2-3; 9 bases line up with TRBD2. This CDR3 has 13 residues. V lost 6 bases and J lost 0; bases outside the gene matches: 1. Germline assignment: CDR1 DFQATT and CDR2 SNEGSKA (reference sequence).

The chain employs TRBV29-1 and TRBJ2-7, with TRBD2 identical over 12 bases. The CDR3 sequence is 15 residues long. The J segment lost 6 bases and the V segment lost 3 bases, leaving 9 bases of the junction unmatched. Germline values: CDR1 SQVTM, CDR2 ANQGSEA. The CDR3 sequence: CSVDKTSGSSGEQYF. The CDR3 nucleotides read TGCAGCGTTGATAAGACTAGCGGGAGTTCCGGCGAGCAGTACTTC.

The chain employs TRBV4-1 and TRBJ1-2; TRBD1 might be the D (5 bases). Germline V gives CDR1 MGHRA, CDR2 YSYEKL. V was shortened by 2 bases and J by 6 bases, with 19 bases between the two germline ends. The CDR3 totals 16 residues. The CDR3 DNA reads TGCGCCAGCAGCCAAAAACTAGGGAGGGACCGAAATGGCTACACCTTC. Translated, it gives CASSQKLGRDRNGYTF.

This rearrangement joins TRBV6-6 to TRBJ2-5, with 9 bases aligning to TRBD2. CDR3 length: 16 residues. The J segment lost 4 bases and the V segment lost 0 bases, leaving 6 bases of the junction unmatched. CDR1 MNHNY and CDR2 SVGAGI come from the germline V gene (reference sequence). The CDR3 spells CASSYSMAGGPETQYF. In DNA form, the CDR3 reads TGTGCCAGCAGTTACTCGATGGCGGGGGGGCCAGAGACCCAGTACTTC.

The chain joins TRBV9 to TRBJ2-7; D not certain. Germline V gene sequence: CDR1 SGDLS, CDR2 YYNGEE. The V end lost 3 bases, the J end lost 5 bases, and 18 bases lay between the germline ends. The CDR3 is made up of 15 amino acids. The CDR3 spells CASSATLVGIDEQYF. The DNA of the CDR3 is TGTGCCAGCAGCGCGACCTTGGTTGGCATTGACGAGCAGTACTTC.

The chain links TRBV29-1 to TRBJ2-5; 10 bases map to TRBD1. The CDR3 totals 15 residues. In germline, CDR1 is SQVTM, CDR2 ANQGSEA. The V gene end was trimmed by 0 bases and the J gene end by 9 bases; junction bases not matched to a gene: 10. CDR3 loop: CSVEDRTGGVLAQYF. CDR3 in DNA: TGCAGCGTTGAAGATCGGACAGGGGGAGTCTTGGCCCAGTACTTC.

This clonotype occurred a few times. This sequence joins TRBV7-2 and TRBJ2-7; the match to TRBD2 covers 7 bases. J gave up 3 bases and V 5 bases, and 10 bases lay outside the gene matches. This CDR3 comprises 15 residues. Germline V gene sequence: CDR1 SGHTA, CDR2 FQGNSA. CDR3 bases: TGTGCCAGCAGCCATATTATAGCGGGCAACTACGAGCAGTACTTC. As protein: CASSHIIAGNYEQYF.

This clonotype was seen a handful of times. This sequence joins TRBV20-1 and TRBJ2-3, with D perhaps matching TRBD2 (5 bases). The V end lost 4 bases, the J end lost 2 bases, and 13 bases lay between the germline ends. Germline V lookup: CDR1 DFQATT, CDR2 SNEGSKA (reference sequence). The CDR3 sequence is 14 residues long. CDR3 protein: CSAIPGSTTDTQYF. CDR3 nucleotide sequence: TGCAGTGCTATACCGGGGTCAACCACAGATACGCAGTATTTT.

The chain carries TRBV7-2 and TRBJ2-4; TRBD1 agrees at 12 bases. This CDR3 is built from 17 residues. The V segment lost 4 bases and the J segment 6 bases; nucleotides outside the gene matches: 10. CDR1 SGHTA and CDR2 FQGNSA come from the germline V gene. The CDR3 protein is CASSYPGQGAGGNIQYF. As DNA, the CDR3 is TGTGCCAGCAGCTACCCGGGACAGGGGGCCGGGGGAAACATTCAGTACTTC. The entire variable domain, with the rest obtained from reference TRBV7-2 and TRBJ2-4, is as follows: GAGVSQSPSNKVTEKGKDVELRCDPISGHTALYWYRQSLGQGLEFLIYFQGNSAPDKSGLPSDRFSAERTGGSVSTLTIQRTQQEDSAVYLCASSYPGQGAGGNIQYFGAGTRLSVL.

This CDR3 is CASRPRSAGRSNEQYF. The CDR3 DNA reads TGTGCCAGCAGACCTCGATCAGCGGGAAGATCCAATGAGCAGTACTTC. The chain links TRBV11-2 to TRBJ2-1, with TRBD2 matching 7 bases. Judging by the DNA end, TRBJ2-7 fits better; the J call may be wrong. The CDR3 has 16 amino acids. Germline CDR1 is SGHAT and CDR2 is FQNNGV.

The chain combines TRBV7-9 with TRBJ1-6; a possible D gene is TRBD1 (6 bases). The V end lost 5 bases, the J end lost 5 bases, and 16 bases lay between the germline ends. This CDR3 has 16 amino acids. The V gene's germline CDR1 is SEHNR and CDR2 FQNEAQ (reference sequence). CDR3 sequence reads: CASSVSTWTDNSPLHF. CDR3 nucleotides: TGTGCCAGCAGCGTATCAACTTGGACAGATAATTCACCCCTCCACTTT.